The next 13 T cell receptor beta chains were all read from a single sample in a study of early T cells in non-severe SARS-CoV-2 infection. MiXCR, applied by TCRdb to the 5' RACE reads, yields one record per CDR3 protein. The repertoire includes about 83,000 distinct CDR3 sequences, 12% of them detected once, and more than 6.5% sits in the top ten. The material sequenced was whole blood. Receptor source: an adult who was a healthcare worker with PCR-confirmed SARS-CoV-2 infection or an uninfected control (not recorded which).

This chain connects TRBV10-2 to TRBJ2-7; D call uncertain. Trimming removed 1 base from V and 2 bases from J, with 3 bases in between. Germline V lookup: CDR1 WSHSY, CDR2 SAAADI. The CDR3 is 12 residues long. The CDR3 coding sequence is TGCGCCAGCAGTGAGTTGCCCTACGAGCAGTACTTC. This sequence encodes CASSELPYEQYF.

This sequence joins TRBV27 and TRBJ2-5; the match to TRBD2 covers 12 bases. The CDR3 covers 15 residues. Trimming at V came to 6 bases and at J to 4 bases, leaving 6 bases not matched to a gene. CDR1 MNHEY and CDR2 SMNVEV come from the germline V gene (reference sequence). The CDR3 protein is CASSIAGLAGETQYF. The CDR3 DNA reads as TGTGCCAGCAGCATAGCGGGACTAGCGGGAGAGACCCAGTACTTC.

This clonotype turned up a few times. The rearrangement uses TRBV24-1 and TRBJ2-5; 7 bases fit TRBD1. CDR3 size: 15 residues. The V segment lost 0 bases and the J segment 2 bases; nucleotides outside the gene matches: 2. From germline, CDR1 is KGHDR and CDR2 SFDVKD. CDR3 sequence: CATSDLGTAQETQYF. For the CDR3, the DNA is TGTGCCACCAGTGATTTGGGGACAGCGCAAGAGACCCAGTACTTC.

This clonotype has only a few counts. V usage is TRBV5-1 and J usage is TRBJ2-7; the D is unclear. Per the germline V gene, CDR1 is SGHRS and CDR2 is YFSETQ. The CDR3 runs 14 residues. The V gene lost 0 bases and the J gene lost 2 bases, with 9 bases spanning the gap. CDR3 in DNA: TGCGCCAGCAGCTTGGCGCCAGGCGCCTACGAGCAGTACTTC. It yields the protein CASSLAPGAYEQYF.

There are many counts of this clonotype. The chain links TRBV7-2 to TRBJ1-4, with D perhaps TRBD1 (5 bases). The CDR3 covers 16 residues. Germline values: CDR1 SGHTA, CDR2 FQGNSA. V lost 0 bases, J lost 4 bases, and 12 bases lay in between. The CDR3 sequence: CASSLASGPGNEKLFF. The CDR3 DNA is TGTGCCAGCAGCTTAGCGTCAGGGCCGGGTAATGAAAAACTGTTTTTT.

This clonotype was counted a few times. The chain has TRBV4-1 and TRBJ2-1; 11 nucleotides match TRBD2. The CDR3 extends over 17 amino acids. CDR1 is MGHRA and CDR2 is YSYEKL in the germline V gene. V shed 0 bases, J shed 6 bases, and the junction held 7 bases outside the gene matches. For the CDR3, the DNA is TGCGCCAGCAGCCAAGAAGCGGCGCTAGCGGGAGGCAATGAGCAGTTCTTC. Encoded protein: CASSQEAALAGGNEQFF.

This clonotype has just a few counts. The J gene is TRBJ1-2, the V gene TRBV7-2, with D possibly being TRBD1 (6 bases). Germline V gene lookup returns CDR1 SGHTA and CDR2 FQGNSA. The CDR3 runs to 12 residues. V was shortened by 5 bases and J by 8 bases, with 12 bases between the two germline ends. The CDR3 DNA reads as TGTGCCAGCAGCGCACAGGGACGGGGCTACACCTTC. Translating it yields CASSAQGRGYTF. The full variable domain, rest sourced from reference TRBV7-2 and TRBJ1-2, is GAGVSQSPSNKVTEKGKDVELRCDPISGHTALYWYRQSLGQGLEFLIYFQGNSAPDKSGLPSDRFSAERTGGSVSTLTIQRTQQEDSAVYLCASSAQGRGYTFGSGTRLTVV.

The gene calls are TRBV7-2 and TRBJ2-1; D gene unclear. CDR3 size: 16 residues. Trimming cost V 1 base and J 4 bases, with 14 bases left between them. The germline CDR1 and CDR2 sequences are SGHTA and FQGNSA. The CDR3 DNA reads TGTGCCAGCAGCTTAGGGGCTACCGCCCGTTACAATGAGCAGTTCTTC. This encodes CASSLGATARYNEQFF.

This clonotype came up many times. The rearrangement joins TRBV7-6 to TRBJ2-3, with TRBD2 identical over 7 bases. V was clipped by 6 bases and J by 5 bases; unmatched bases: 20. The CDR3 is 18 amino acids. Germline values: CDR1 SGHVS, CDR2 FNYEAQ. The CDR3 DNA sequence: TGTGCCAGCAGTTCTGGGAATGCGGGAGCCTCTTTGGGAGATACGCAGTATTTT. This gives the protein CASSSGNAGASLGDTQYF.

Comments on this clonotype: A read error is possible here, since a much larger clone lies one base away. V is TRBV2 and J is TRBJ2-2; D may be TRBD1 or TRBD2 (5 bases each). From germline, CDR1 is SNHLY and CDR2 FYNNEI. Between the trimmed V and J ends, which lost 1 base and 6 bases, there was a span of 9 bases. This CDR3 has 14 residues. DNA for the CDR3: TGTGCCAGCAGTGAAGATCGGGGACCCGGGGAGCTGTTTTTT. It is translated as CASSEDRGPGELFF.

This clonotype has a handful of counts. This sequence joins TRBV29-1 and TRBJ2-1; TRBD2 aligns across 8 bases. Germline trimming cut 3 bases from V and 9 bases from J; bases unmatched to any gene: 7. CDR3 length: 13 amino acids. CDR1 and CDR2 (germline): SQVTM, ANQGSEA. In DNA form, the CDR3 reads TGCAGCGTTGACGGACTAGCAAGGGCTGAGCAGTTCTTC. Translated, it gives CSVDGLARAEQFF.

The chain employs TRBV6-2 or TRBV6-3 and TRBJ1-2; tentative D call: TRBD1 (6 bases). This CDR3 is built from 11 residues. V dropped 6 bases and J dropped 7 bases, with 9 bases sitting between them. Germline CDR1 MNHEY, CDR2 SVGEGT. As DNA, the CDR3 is TGTGCCAGCAGCACAGGGTTTGGCTACACCTTC. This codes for CASSTGFGYTF.

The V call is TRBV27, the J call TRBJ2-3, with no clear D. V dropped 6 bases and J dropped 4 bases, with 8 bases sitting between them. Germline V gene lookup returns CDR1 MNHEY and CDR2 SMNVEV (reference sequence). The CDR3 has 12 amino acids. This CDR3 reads CASSDGPDTQYF. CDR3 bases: TGTGCCAGCAGCGACGGGCCAGATACGCAGTATTTT.